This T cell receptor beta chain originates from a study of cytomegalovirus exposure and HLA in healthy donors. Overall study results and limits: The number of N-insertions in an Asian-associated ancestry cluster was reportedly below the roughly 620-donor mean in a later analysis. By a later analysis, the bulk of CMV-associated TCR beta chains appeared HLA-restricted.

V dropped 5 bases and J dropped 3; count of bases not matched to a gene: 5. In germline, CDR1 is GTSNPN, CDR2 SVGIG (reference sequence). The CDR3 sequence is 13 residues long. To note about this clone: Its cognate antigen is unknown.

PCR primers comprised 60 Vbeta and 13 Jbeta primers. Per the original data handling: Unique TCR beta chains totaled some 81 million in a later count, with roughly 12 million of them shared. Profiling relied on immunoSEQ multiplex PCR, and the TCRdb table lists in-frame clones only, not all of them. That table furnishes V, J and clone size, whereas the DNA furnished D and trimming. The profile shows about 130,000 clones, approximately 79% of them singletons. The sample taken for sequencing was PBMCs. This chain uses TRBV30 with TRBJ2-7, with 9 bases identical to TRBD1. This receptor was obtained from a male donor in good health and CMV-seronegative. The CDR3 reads CAWGRDRDYEQYF. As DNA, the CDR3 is TGTGCCTGGGGCCGGGACAGGGACTACGAGCAGTACTTC.